This T cell receptor (beta chain) was profiled in a study of blood T cells in healthy people across ages. Study-wide results and caveats: While age rose, TCR beta diversity per million T cells dropped in a roughly linear way.

A second PCR, run for roughly 6 to 11 cycles, used a sample-barcoded 5' primer plus a J-beta primer mix. Each cDNA molecule carried a tag from a template-switch adaptor that contained 12 random nucleotides. From each sample, at least 2.5 million paired-end reads containing CDR3 were obtained. TCRdb reprocessed the 5' RACE reads via MiXCR and lists one record per CDR3 protein. The sample includes under 850,000 distinct CDR3 sequences, roughly 35% of them seen just once. This CDR3 is built from 16 residues. The V and J ends lost 3 bases and 7 bases, in that order; junction bases with no gene match: 11. CDR1 and CDR2 from the germline V gene are SGDLS and YYNGEE. Comment on this clonotype: Its cognate antigen is unknown.

The origin of this receptor is a man between 18 and 35 years old in good health. J is TRBJ1-4 and V is TRBV9, with 8 bases lining up with TRBD1. Sequences were obtained from blood. CDR3 in amino acids: CASSARGQGMGEKLFF. The CDR3 DNA reads TGTGCCAGCAGCGCTCGCGGACAGGGTATGGGTGAAAAACTGTTTTTT.